The 32 T cell receptor beta chains below were found in one sample sequenced in a study of T cell responses to AZD1222 COVID-19 vaccine. Generated by immunoSEQ multiplex PCR, the TCRdb table keeps only in-frame clones and is missing some. The sample has roughly 150,000 clones, about 90% seen once. The input for sequencing was peripheral blood, taken on day 0 of AZD1222 vaccination. Receptors originate from an adult in good health.

The rearrangement uses TRBV4-2 and TRBJ1-1; 11 bases map to TRBD1. From germline, CDR1 is LGHNA and CDR2 YNFKEQ. J lost 1 base, V lost 4 bases, and 5 bases had no gene match. This CDR3 comprises 16 residues. In DNA, the CDR3 is TGTGCCAGCAGCCTAAGGACAGGGGGCACGAACACTGAAGCTTTCTTT. Protein product: CASSLRTGGTNTEAFF.

The chain has TRBV6-2 or TRBV6-3 and TRBJ2-1; 13 nucleotides agree with TRBD2. Germline CDR1 reads MNHEY; CDR2 reads SVGEGT. V gave up 5 bases and J gave up 6 bases; unmatched junction bases: 4. This CDR3 contains 15 residues. The CDR3 DNA sequence: TGTGCCAGCAGTCCCGGGACTAGCGGGGCCAATGAGCAGTTCTTC. This translates into CASSPGTSGANEQFF.

V usage is TRBV5-5 and J usage is TRBJ1-5; no definite D call. The V gene's germline CDR1 is SGHKS and CDR2 YYEKEE (reference sequence). With 0 bases removed from V and 2 bases from J, the gap between germline ends came to 9 bases. This CDR3 comprises 15 residues. This CDR3 reads CASSLGGIGNQPQHF. CDR3 sequence (DNA): TGTGCCAGCAGCTTGGGGGGTATCGGCAATCAGCCCCAGCATTTT.

The chain has TRBV6-6 and TRBJ2-2; D not certain. Germline lookup yields CDR1 MNHNY and CDR2 SVGAGI (reference sequence). The CDR3 runs 12 residues. Trimming removed 7 bases from V and 1 base from J, with 4 bases in between. The CDR3 DNA follows: TGTGCCAGCATATGGAACACCGGGGAGCTGTTTTTT. It specifies CASIWNTGELFF.

The CDR3 is CSVGAAGPHEQYF. The CDR3 DNA is TGCAGCGTTGGGGCCGCAGGGCCCCACGAGCAGTACTTC. This chain connects TRBV29-1 to TRBJ2-7; D may be TRBD1 (5 bases). Trimming stripped 4 bases from V and 5 bases from J, with 15 bases between. Per the germline V gene, CDR1 is SQVTM and CDR2 is ANQGSEA. The CDR3 runs 13 residues.

This chain connects TRBV30 to TRBJ1-3; perhaps TRBD1 as D (6 bases). Germline V gives CDR1 GTSNPN, CDR2 SVGIG (reference sequence). This CDR3 comprises 15 residues. Trimming cost V 0 bases and J 2 bases, with 11 bases left between them. CDR3 DNA: TGTGCCTGGAGTGTACTGGGGGGCACTGGAAACACCATATATTTT. Its translation: CAWSVLGGTGNTIYF.

The genes are TRBV6-1 and TRBJ2-1; unclear D gene. Germline V gene data show CDR1 as MNHNS and CDR2 as SASEGT. This CDR3 is 15 amino acids long. Trimming pared 5 bases from V and 2 bases from J, leaving 13 bases between. The chain's CDR3 is CASSFPGDTYNEQFF. The CDR3 DNA reads as TGTGCCAGCAGTTTTCCAGGCGATACCTACAATGAGCAGTTCTTC.

This clone was seen a single time. V is TRBV7-9 and J is TRBJ2-7, with TRBD2 matching 8 bases. CDR1 is SEHNR, CDR2 FQNEAQ, per germline (reference sequence). V shed 1 base and J 2 bases; nucleotides not matched to a gene: 4. The CDR3 consists of 15 residues. The CDR3 sequence is CASSLERGLAYEQYF. The DNA for the CDR3 is TGTGCCAGCAGCTTAGAGCGGGGGTTAGCCTACGAGCAGTACTTC.

The chain recombines TRBV24-1 with TRBJ2-5, with D unresolved. The CDR3 covers 14 residues. Germline V gene sequence: CDR1 KGHDR, CDR2 SFDVKD. Trimming stripped 0 bases from V and 4 bases from J, with 8 bases between. CDR3 DNA: TGTGCCACCAGTGATTTGACAGACTTAGAGACCCAGTACTTC. This codes for CATSDLTDLETQYF.

The chain is built from TRBV11-3 and TRBJ2-2; D uncertain. The CDR3 spans 14 residues. The germline V and J ends were trimmed by 2 bases and 4 bases, with 8 bases remaining between them. CDR1 and CDR2 from the germline V gene are SGHNT and YENEEA. Written as DNA, the CDR3 is TGTGCCAGCAGCTTATTCTTTTCCACCGGGGAGCTGTTTTTT. It codes for CASSLFFSTGELFF.

The V call is TRBV5-1, the J call TRBJ2-3; 9 bases agree with TRBD2. The V gene end was trimmed by 0 bases and the J gene end by 2 bases; junction bases not matched to a gene: 4. The CDR3 length is 16 residues. Germline CDR1 and CDR2: SGHRS and YFSETQ. The chain's CDR3 is CASSLGASGNTDTQYF. The CDR3 DNA sequence: TGCGCCAGCAGCTTGGGGGCTAGCGGGAACACAGATACGCAGTATTTT. The full variable domain, completed using reference TRBV5-1 and TRBJ2-3, is KAGVTQTPRYLIKTRGQQVTLSCSPISGHRSVSWYQQTPGQGLQFLFEYFSETQRNKGNFPGRFSGRQFSNSRSEMNVSTLELGDSALYLCASSLGASGNTDTQYFGPGTRLTVL.

This clone was seen repeatedly, ten times or more. The chain combines TRBV7-9 with TRBJ2-7; D is unresolved. CDR1 and CDR2 from the germline V gene are SEHNR and FQNEAQ (reference sequence). Trimming stripped 8 bases from V and 3 bases from J, with 8 bases between. This CDR3 region has 11 residues. The CDR3 region is CASGDFYEQYF. The CDR3 DNA reads TGTGCCAGCGGGGATTTCTACGAGCAGTACTTC.

This chain links TRBV5-4 with TRBJ2-1; 14 bases align to TRBD2. This CDR3 spans 17 amino acids. J was trimmed by 11 bases and V by 6 bases; bases with no gene match: 16. From germline, CDR1 is SGHNT and CDR2 YYREEE (reference sequence). CDR3 bases: TGTGCCAGCATCCTCGGGACTAGCGGGGGCCCCGGGTCTAAGCAGTTCTTC. It encodes CASILGTSGGPGSKQFF.

As to this clone: Other DNA sequences from this sample encode an identical CDR3 as well. V is TRBV5-1 and J is TRBJ2-5; no reliable D call. There are 11 residues in the CDR3. The V gene's germline CDR1 is SGHRS and CDR2 YFSETQ. V was pared by 2 bases and J by 2 bases, with 1 base between. The CDR3 sequence: CASSFQETQYF. CDR3 bases: TGCGCCAGCAGCTTTCAAGAGACCCAGTACTTC.

V gene TRBV6-5 combines with J gene TRBJ1-2; tentative D call: TRBD1 (5 bases). Per germline, CDR1 MNHEY and CDR2 SVGAGI. This CDR3 region has 13 residues. V lost 5 bases and J lost 7, with 14 bases in between. CDR3 region: CASSRDLSGGYTF. In DNA, the CDR3 is TGTGCCAGCAGTCGGGACTTAAGTGGTGGCTACACCTTC.

The rearrangement uses TRBV5-1 and TRBJ1-1; TRBD1 matches 7 bases. From germline, CDR1 is SGHRS and CDR2 YFSETQ. This CDR3 has 15 residues. The trim removed 4 bases at V and 1 base at J, leaving 7 bases unmatched. The CDR3 sequence: CASSTRGTANTEAFF. The CDR3 nucleotides are TGCGCCAGCAGCACACGCGGGACAGCGAACACTGAAGCTTTCTTT. Full variable domain (rest looked up from reference TRBV5-1 and TRBJ1-1): KAGVTQTPRYLIKTRGQQVTLSCSPISGHRSVSWYQQTPGQGLQFLFEYFSETQRNKGNFPGRFSGRQFSNSRSEMNVSTLELGDSALYLCASSTRGTANTEAFFGQGTRLTVV.

The chain couples TRBV7-2 to TRBJ2-3; TRBD1 is a possible D gene (5 bases). This CDR3 has 17 residues. Trimming took off 3 bases at V and 5 bases at J, with 21 bases between the two ends. The germline V gene has CDR1 SGHTA and CDR2 FQGNSA. The CDR3 here is CASSLGLGLSRLDTQYF. CDR3 DNA: TGTGCCAGCAGCTTGGGGCTTGGGCTAAGCAGGTTAGATACGCAGTATTTT.

J is TRBJ2-3 and V is TRBV13; 8 bases align to TRBD2. V was pared by 4 bases and J by 0 bases, with 12 bases of the junction left unmatched. CDR3 length: 18 residues. Germline V gene lookup returns CDR1 PRHDT and CDR2 FYEKMQ (reference sequence). The CDR3 sequence: CASSSTLERGPSTDTQYF. For the CDR3, the DNA is TGTGCCAGCAGCTCCACCCTCGAGCGGGGGCCCAGCACAGATACGCAGTATTTT.

The chain couples TRBV15 to TRBJ2-3; 8 bases are shared with TRBD1. V lost 5 bases, J lost 2 bases, and 6 bases stayed unmatched. Germline-derived CDR1 and CDR2 are LNHNV and YYDKDF (reference sequence). The CDR3 is made up of 15 amino acids. As DNA, the CDR3 is TGTGCCACCAGCGGGGGGACAGGTTACACAGATACGCAGTATTTT. As protein: CATSGGTGYTDTQYF.

The chain couples TRBV27 to TRBJ2-7, with D perhaps matching TRBD2 (6 bases). The CDR3 extends over 15 amino acids. Trimming left V 2 bases short and J 4 bases short, with 15 bases between. Germline CDR1 is MNHEY and CDR2 is SMNVEV (reference sequence). The CDR3 loop reads CASSLREAVAYEQYF. CDR3 in DNA: TGTGCCAGCAGTTTAAGGGAGGCGGTGGCTTACGAGCAGTACTTC.

The chain combines TRBV30 with TRBJ1-1; D remains ambiguous. There are 12 residues in the CDR3. Germline V gives CDR1 GTSNPN, CDR2 SVGIG (reference sequence). V dropped 8 bases and J dropped 2 bases, with 12 bases sitting between them. The DNA of the CDR3 is TGTGCCCAGGAACTACATAACACTGAAGCTTTCTTT. Translated, it gives CAQELHNTEAFF. The full variable domain, rest sourced from reference TRBV30 and TRBJ1-1, is SQTIHQWPATLVQPVGSPLSLECTVEGTSNPNLYWYRQAAGRGLQLLFYSVGIGQISSEVPQNLSASRPQDRQFILSSKKLLLSDSGFYLCAQELHNTEAFFGQGTRLTVV.

The count of this clone is one. The genes are TRBV12-5 and TRBJ1-3; TRBD1 matches 7 bases. V shed 0 bases, J shed 1 base, and the junction held 12 bases outside the gene matches. The germline V gene has CDR1 LGHNT and CDR2 FRNRAP. The CDR3 totals 19 residues. CDR3 bases: TGTGCTAGTGGTTTGGTGGGACAGCCAGGGTCTGAGTCTGGAAACACCATATATTTT. As protein: CASGLVGQPGSESGNTIYF.

The rearrangement joins TRBV7-9 to TRBJ2-2; 7 positions agree with TRBD1. Germline CDR1 SEHNR, CDR2 FQNEAQ (reference sequence). The CDR3 contains 15 residues. V gave up 5 bases and J gave up 4 bases; unmatched junction bases: 7. In DNA form, the CDR3 reads TGTGCCAGCAGCCAAGGGGGCGCGGGCACCGGGGAGCTGTTTTTT. It specifies CASSQGGAGTGELFF.

CDR3 protein: CASSPNTGELFF. The CDR3 DNA follows: TGTGCCAGCAGTCCGAACACCGGGGAGCTGTTTTTT. The chain recombines TRBV28 with TRBJ2-2, with unresolved D. Deletions cut 5 bases from V and 0 bases from J, with 1 base between. The CDR3 is 12 residues long. Germline-derived CDR1 and CDR2 are MDHEN and SYDVKM.

V is TRBV7-9 and J is TRBJ2-1; either TRBD1 or TRBD2 may fit D (6 bases each). V lost 4 bases and J lost 7, with 14 bases in between. The CDR3 is 14 amino acids. Germline V CDR1 and CDR2: SEHNR, FQNEAQ (reference sequence). The CDR3 nucleotides are TGTGCCAGCAGCTCCATGGGGGGCAGGAATGAGCAGTTCTTC. Translating gives CASSSMGGRNEQFF.

The rearrangement joins TRBV7-8 to TRBJ1-2; D gene unclear. There are 18 residues in the CDR3. Per the germline V gene, CDR1 is SGHVS and CDR2 is FQNEAQ. Trimming pared 5 bases from V and 4 bases from J, leaving 26 bases between. CDR3 coding DNA: TGTGCCAGCAGCGGAAGAGCTAGCCCCGAGGGAGTGAGCTATGGCTACACCTTC. Its protein product is CASSGRASPEGVSYGYTF.

The chain has TRBV7-2 and TRBJ1-5; TRBD1 matches at 7 bases. The CDR3 is 15 amino acids. Trimming at V came to 4 bases and at J to 4 bases, leaving 7 bases not matched to a gene. Germline assignment: CDR1 SGHTA and CDR2 FQGNSA. The CDR3 DNA sequence: TGTGCCAGCAGCTCGACTCCGGGACAGAATCAGCCCCAGCATTTT. Translation: CASSSTPGQNQPQHF.

This clone was seen a few times. The chain employs TRBV7-9 and TRBJ2-7, with 8 bases aligning to TRBD1. CDR1 and CDR2 from the germline V gene are SEHNR and FQNEAQ (reference sequence). The J segment lost 3 bases and the V segment lost 2 bases, leaving 9 bases of the junction unmatched. The CDR3 spans 16 residues. The CDR3 bases are TGTGCCAGCAGCTTAATTAGCGGACAGGGAGGCTACGAGCAGTACTTC. Protein sequence: CASSLISGQGGYEQYF.

This rearrangement joins TRBV30 to TRBJ1-1; tentative D call: TRBD1 (6 bases). V lost 0 bases and J 4 bases, leaving 12 bases between the germline ends. Germline CDR1 GTSNPN, CDR2 SVGIG (reference sequence). The CDR3 is made up of 14 amino acids. CDR3 coding DNA: TGTGCCTGGAGTGTAAACTACAGGGCCACTGAAGCTTTCTTT. Translated, it gives CAWSVNYRATEAFF.

This clone occurred once. The rearrangement joins TRBV3-1 (or the pseudogene TRBV3-2) to TRBJ1-6; the D is unclear. The germline CDR1 and CDR2 sequences are LGHDT and YNNKEL (reference sequence). Between the trimmed V and J ends, which lost 4 bases and 0 bases, there was a span of 10 bases. The CDR3 loop spans 16 amino acids. The CDR3 DNA sequence: TGTGCCAGCAGCCCCAGTAGGAGCTCCTATAATTCACCCCTCCACTTT. Protein sequence: CASSPSRSSYNSPLHF.

This clone has more than one count but fewer than ten. This rearrangement joins TRBV15 to TRBJ1-3; D gene uncertain. There are 15 residues in the CDR3. Germline V gives CDR1 LNHNV, CDR2 YYDKDF (reference sequence). Trimming pared 2 bases from V and 4 bases from J, leaving 12 bases between. The CDR3 DNA sequence: TGTGCCACCAGCAGACGAACTAAATGGGGAAACACCATATATTTT. This gives the protein CATSRRTKWGNTIYF.

This clone was detected once. The chain recombines TRBV2 with TRBJ1-2; tentative D call: TRBD1 (5 bases). Looked up from germline, CDR1 is SNHLY and CDR2 is FYNNEI. The CDR3 has 12 residues. V was pared by 9 bases and J by 4 bases, with 12 bases between. CDR3 bases: TGTGCCAGTTTGACAGTGGTCTATGGCTACACCTTC. This gives the protein CASLTVVYGYTF.